This record covers a single T cell receptor beta chain. Its antigen remains unknown. The source of the sample is a study of Ad26.COV2.S vaccination and SARS-CoV-2 variants. Study observations and caveats: Vaccinated and placebo-treated recipients had similar non-spike TCR breadth. Responses of T cells in total may have been underestimated by the TCR breadth and depth analyses.

CDR3 length: 15 residues. Per germline, CDR1 LGHDT and CDR2 YNNKEL (reference sequence). Trimming removed 0 bases from V and 2 bases from J; junction bases left unmatched: 2. Using immunoSEQ multiplex PCR, the repertoire was profiled, and TCRdb retains in-frame clones only, with some absent. Counted here are 400,000 to 450,000 clones, about 90% occurring once; the ten biggest clones make up roughly 3.9%. As to treatment: 15 to 20 received Ad26.COV2.S at low or high dose, single or two shots; roughly 5 received placebo; per-sample allocation not given. Sample collection was performed on day 63 after the first vaccine or placebo injection. Recruitment in Boston yielded a donor of adult age, 18-55 years.

The chain links TRBV3-1 (or the pseudogene TRBV3-2) to TRBJ2-3, with 7 bases matching TRBD2. This TCR came from a person aged 18-65 years who received the Ad26.COV2.S COVID-19 vaccine or a placebo. This material consisted of peripheral blood, taken in a trial of Ad26.COV2.S vaccine versus placebo. CDR3 sequence (DNA): TGTGCCAGCAGCCAAGAAACTAGCGTCACAGATACGCAGTATTTT. This codes for CASSQETSVTDTQYF.